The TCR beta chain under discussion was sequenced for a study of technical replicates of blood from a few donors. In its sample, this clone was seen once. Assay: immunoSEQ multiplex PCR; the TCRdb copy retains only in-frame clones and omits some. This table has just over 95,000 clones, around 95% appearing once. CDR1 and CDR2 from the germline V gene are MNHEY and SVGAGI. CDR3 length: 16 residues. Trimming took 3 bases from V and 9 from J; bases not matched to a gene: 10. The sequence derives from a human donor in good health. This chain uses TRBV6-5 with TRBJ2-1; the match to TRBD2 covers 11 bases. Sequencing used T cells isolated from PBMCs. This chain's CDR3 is CASSYRGNSGRGEQFF. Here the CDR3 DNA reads TGTGCCAGCAGTTATCGAGGTAATAGCGGGAGGGGTGAGCAGTTCTTC.